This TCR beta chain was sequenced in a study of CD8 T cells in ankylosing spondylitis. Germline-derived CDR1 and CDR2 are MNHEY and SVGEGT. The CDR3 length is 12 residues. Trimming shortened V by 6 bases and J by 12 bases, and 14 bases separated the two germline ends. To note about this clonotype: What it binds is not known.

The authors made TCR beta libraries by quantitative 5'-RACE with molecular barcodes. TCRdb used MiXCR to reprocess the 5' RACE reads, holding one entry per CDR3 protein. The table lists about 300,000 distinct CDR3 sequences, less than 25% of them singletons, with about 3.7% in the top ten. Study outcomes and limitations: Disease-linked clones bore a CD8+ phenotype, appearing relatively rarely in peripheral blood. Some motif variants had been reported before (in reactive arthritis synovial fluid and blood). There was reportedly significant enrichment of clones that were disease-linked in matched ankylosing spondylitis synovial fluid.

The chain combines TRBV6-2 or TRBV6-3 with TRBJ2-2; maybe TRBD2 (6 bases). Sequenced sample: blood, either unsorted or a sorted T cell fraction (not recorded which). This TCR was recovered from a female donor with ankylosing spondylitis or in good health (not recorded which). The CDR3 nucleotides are TGTGCCAGCAGCCGCACTAGCAGTAAGCTGTTTTTT. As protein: CASSRTSSKLFF.